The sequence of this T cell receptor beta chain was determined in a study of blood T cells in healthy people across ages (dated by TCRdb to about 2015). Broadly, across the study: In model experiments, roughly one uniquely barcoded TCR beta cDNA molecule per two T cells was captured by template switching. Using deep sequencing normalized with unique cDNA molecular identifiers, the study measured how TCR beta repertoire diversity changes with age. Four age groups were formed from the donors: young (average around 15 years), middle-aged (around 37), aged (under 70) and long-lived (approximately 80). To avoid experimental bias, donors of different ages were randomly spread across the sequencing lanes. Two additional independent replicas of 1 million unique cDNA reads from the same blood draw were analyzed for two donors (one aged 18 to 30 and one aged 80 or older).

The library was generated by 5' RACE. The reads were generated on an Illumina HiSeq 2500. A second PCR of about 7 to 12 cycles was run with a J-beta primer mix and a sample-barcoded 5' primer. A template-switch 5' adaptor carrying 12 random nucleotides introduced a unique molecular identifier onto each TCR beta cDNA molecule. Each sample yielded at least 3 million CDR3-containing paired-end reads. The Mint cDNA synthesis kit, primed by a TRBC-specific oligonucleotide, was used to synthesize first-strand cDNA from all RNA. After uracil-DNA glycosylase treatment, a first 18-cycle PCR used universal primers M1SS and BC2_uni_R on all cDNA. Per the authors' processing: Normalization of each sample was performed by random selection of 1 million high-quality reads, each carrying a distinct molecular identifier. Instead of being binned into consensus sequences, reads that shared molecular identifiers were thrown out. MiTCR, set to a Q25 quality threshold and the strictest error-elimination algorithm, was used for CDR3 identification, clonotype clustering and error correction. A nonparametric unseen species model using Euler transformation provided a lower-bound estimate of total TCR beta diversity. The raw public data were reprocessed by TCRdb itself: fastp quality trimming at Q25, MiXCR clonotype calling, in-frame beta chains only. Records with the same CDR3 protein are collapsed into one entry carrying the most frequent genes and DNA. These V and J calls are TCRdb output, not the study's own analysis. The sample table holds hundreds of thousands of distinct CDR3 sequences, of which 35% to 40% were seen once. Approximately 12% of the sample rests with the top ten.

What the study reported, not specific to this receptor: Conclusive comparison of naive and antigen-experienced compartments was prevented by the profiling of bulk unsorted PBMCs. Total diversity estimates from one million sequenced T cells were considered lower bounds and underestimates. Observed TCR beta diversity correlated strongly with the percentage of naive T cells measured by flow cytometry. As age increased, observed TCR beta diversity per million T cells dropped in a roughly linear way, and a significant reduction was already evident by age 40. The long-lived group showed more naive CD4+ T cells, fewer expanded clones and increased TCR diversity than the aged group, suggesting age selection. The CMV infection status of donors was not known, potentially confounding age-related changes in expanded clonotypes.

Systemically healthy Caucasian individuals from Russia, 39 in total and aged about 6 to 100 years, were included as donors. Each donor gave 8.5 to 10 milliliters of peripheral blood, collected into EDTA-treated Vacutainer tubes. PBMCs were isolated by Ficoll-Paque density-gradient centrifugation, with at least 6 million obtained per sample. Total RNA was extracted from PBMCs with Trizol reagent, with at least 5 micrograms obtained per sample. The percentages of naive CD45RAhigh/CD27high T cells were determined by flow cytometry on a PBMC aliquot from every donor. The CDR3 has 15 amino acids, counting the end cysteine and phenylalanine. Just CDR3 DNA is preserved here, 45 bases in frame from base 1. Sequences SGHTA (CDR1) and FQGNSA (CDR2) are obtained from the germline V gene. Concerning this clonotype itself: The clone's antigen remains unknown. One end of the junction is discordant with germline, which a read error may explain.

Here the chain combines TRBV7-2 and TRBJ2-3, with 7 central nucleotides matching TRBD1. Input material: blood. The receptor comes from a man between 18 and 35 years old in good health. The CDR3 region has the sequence CASSEGGAGTDAQYF. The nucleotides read TGTGCCAGCAGCGAAGGGGGCGCTGGCACAGATGCGCAGTATTTT.